This TCR beta chain originates from a study of T-cell memory formation after mild COVID-19. Trimming took 6 bases from V and 0 from J; bases not matched to a gene: 12. The CDR3 sequence is 18 residues long. 5'RACE, which relied on constant-segment primers, yielded TCR alpha and TCR beta cDNA libraries carrying sample barcodes and UMIs. One entry per CDR3 protein results from TCRdb running MiXCR on the 5' RACE reads. The sample yields fewer than 350,000 distinct CDR3 sequences, about a sixth seen once. Study-level points and caveats: Mostly located in CM and EM were contracting CD4+ clones, with contracting CD8+ clones located in EMRA.

This clonotype was seen more than once but under ten times. Antigen specificity is unknown. The receptor was isolated from a man between 18 and 35 years old who had mild COVID-19 (a few samples of this study predate the infection). Cell type and time point are not known. V is TRBV12-3 or TRBV12-4 and J is TRBJ2-2; 8 bases line up with TRBD2. The sequenced sample consisted of PBMCs or a T cell subset sorted from them (not recorded which). The CDR3: CASSPPMGLDANTGELFF. The CDR3 DNA is TGTGCCAGCAGCCCCCCCATGGGACTAGATGCGAACACCGGGGAGCTGTTTTTT.